This passage covers 27 T cell receptor beta chains from one sample sequenced in a study of cytomegalovirus exposure and HLA in healthy donors. Assay used: immunoSEQ multiplex PCR; TCRdb lists only in-frame clones, some missing. The data show about 110,000 clones, more than 90% seen once. The sample comprised PBMCs. These receptors all come from a woman aged 18 to 35 in good health and CMV-seronegative.

The gene calls are TRBV27 and TRBJ2-1; no reliable D call. Germline V gives CDR1 MNHEY, CDR2 SMNVEV (reference sequence). This CDR3 has 15 amino acids. Trimming shortened V by 4 bases and J by 4 bases, and 14 bases separated the two germline ends. CDR3 protein: CASSWAESAYNEQFF. The CDR3 DNA sequence: TGTGCCAGCAGTTGGGCCGAGTCAGCTTACAATGAGCAGTTCTTC.

V gene TRBV5-8 combines with J gene TRBJ2-4; no firm D call. In germline, CDR1 is SGHTS, CDR2 YDEGEE. Trimming removed 2 bases at V and 6 bases at J, with 12 bases between. This CDR3 spans 14 amino acids. The CDR3 DNA follows: TGTGCCAGCAGCTTTCAACAGATAGGAAACATTCAGTACTTC. It codes for CASSFQQIGNIQYF.

The chain is built from TRBV27 and TRBJ2-3; no definite D call. With 6 bases removed from V and 4 bases from J, the gap between germline ends came to 17 bases. CDR1 and CDR2 from the germline V gene are MNHEY and SMNVEV (reference sequence). The CDR3 loop spans 15 amino acids. CDR3 coding DNA: TGTGCCAGCAGCCCCACGCCTCGACTGCCAGATACGCAGTATTTT. Protein: CASSPTPRLPDTQYF.

Points on this clone: Other DNA sequences of this sample code for an identical CDR3. This chain links TRBV28 with TRBJ2-7; D is perhaps TRBD1 (6 bases). The CDR3 is 14 residues long. Germline CDR1 MDHEN, CDR2 SYDVKM. V was pared by 6 bases and J by 1 base, with 13 bases between. CDR3 amino acids: CASSLPTGSYEQYF. CDR3 nucleotides: TGTGCCAGCAGCCTCCCGACAGGTTCCTACGAGCAGTACTTC.

The J gene is TRBJ2-7, the V gene TRBV18; no reliable D call. From germline, CDR1 is KGHSH and CDR2 LQKENI. Trimming took off 2 bases at V and 1 base at J, with 9 bases between the two ends. This CDR3 is built from 14 residues. The CDR3 here is CASSPNVFSYEQYF. Here the CDR3 DNA reads TGTGCCAGCTCACCAAATGTATTTTCCTACGAGCAGTACTTC.

The chain recombines TRBV6-1 with TRBJ2-3; 8 nucleotides agree with TRBD2. CDR3 size: 16 residues. Germline loops: CDR1 MNHNS, CDR2 SASEGT. Trimming at V came to 1 base and at J to 6 bases, leaving 9 bases not matched to a gene. CDR3 nucleotide sequence: TGTGCCAGCAGTGAAGGGTTCGGGGGGGCTCGGGATACGCAGTATTTT. Its protein product is CASSEGFGGARDTQYF.

This chain uses TRBV5-4 with TRBJ2-3, with D perhaps TRBD2 (6 bases). Germline CDR1 is SGHNT and CDR2 is YYREEE (reference sequence). The CDR3 is made up of 14 amino acids. The germline V and J ends were trimmed by 3 bases and 3 bases, with 11 bases remaining between them. The CDR3 region has the DNA TGTGCCAGCAGCTGGGGGGACGGGACAGATACGCAGTATTTT. Its protein is CASSWGDGTDTQYF.

This chain connects TRBV18 to TRBJ2-3; tentatively, D is TRBD2 (5 bases). CDR1 and CDR2 (germline): KGHSH, LQKENI. V shed 5 bases and J shed 3 bases, with 12 bases lying between them. CDR3 length: 14 residues. CDR3 in amino acids: CASSTGMKTDTQYF. As DNA, the CDR3 is TGTGCCAGCTCAACGGGGATGAAGACAGATACGCAGTATTTT.

The chain combines TRBV6-5 with TRBJ2-7; 9 bases map to TRBD2. With V trimmed by 0 bases and J by 4 bases, 7 bases remained unmatched. CDR1 MNHEY and CDR2 SVGAGI come from the germline V gene. The CDR3 is made up of 16 amino acids. The CDR3 reads CASSYSLAGRSYEQYF. The CDR3, as DNA: TGTGCCAGCAGTTACTCGCTAGCGGGGAGGTCATACGAGCAGTACTTC.

CDR3 protein: CASSERGSYNEQFF. The CDR3 DNA sequence: TGTGCCAGCAGTGAACGGGGCTCCTACAATGAGCAGTTCTTC. The V call is TRBV25-1, the J call TRBJ2-1; D may be TRBD2 (5 bases). Per the germline V gene, CDR1 is MGHDK and CDR2 is SYGVNS. V was pared by 2 bases and J by 0 bases, with 5 bases between. The CDR3 covers 14 residues. Filled out from reference TRBV25-1 and TRBJ2-1, the complete variable domain reads EADIYQTPRYLVIGTGKKITLECSQTMGHDKMYWYQQDPGMELHLIHYSYGVNSTEKGDLSSESTVSRIRTEHFPLTLESARPSHTSQYLCASSERGSYNEQFFGPGTRLTVL.

The chain combines TRBV9 with TRBJ1-1; the D gene is possibly TRBD1 (6 bases). The CDR3 consists of 16 residues. The germline gives CDR1 SGDLS, CDR2 YYNGEE. Trimming shortened V by 1 base and J by 0 bases, and 13 bases separated the two germline ends. The chain's CDR3 is CASSVSPTGLNTEAFF. DNA of the CDR3: TGTGCCAGCAGCGTAAGTCCGACAGGACTGAACACTGAAGCTTTCTTT.

The gene calls are TRBV27 and TRBJ2-5; TRBD1 agrees at 7 bases. This CDR3 spans 16 amino acids. After removal of 5 bases from V and 0 bases from J, the junction contained 9 bases not matched to a gene. Germline CDR1 MNHEY, CDR2 SMNVEV (reference sequence). This CDR3 is CASSLNRGVYQETQYF. The CDR3 DNA reads as TGTGCCAGCAGTCTAAACAGGGGCGTGTACCAAGAGACCCAGTACTTC.

CDR3 sequence (DNA): TGTGCCAGCTCACCACCGTTAAGACAGGTCCCATATGGCTACACCTTC. Translation gives CASSPPLRQVPYGYTF. This rearrangement joins TRBV18 to TRBJ1-2, with D possibly TRBD1 on 6 matching bases. V was trimmed by 0 bases and J by 5 bases, leaving 16 bases between them. This CDR3 is 16 amino acids long. Germline CDR1 KGHSH, CDR2 LQKENI.

The chain employs TRBV14 and TRBJ2-2; no firm D call. This CDR3 comprises 17 residues. CDR1 and CDR2 (germline): SGHDN, FVKESK. Trimming cost V 4 bases and J 0 bases, with 15 bases left between them. DNA for the CDR3: TGTGCCAGCAGCCCCTCAAAACCGACTCCGAACACCGGGGAGCTGTTTTTT. Translating it yields CASSPSKPTPNTGELFF.

This chain uses TRBV19 with TRBJ2-7; TRBD1 matches at 10 bases. CDR1 LNHDA and CDR2 SQIVND come from the germline V gene (reference sequence). Trimming took 6 bases from V and 4 from J; bases not matched to a gene: 6. The CDR3 has 14 amino acids. The DNA for the CDR3 is TGTGCCAGTAGGCACCCGGGACAGGGGTACGAGCAGTACTTC. This translates into CASRHPGQGYEQYF.

This chain connects TRBV28 to TRBJ2-7; TRBD2 matches at 8 bases. Germline CDR1 is MDHEN and CDR2 is SYDVKM. V gave up 6 bases and J gave up 2 bases; unmatched junction bases: 18. The length of the CDR3 is 18 residues. CDR3 region: CASSKWTGRGYPTYEQYF. Written as DNA, the CDR3 is TGTGCCAGCAGCAAATGGACCGGGAGGGGCTATCCGACCTACGAGCAGTACTTC.

This chain uses TRBV14 with TRBJ1-6; D is perhaps TRBD1 (6 bases). V dropped 4 bases and J dropped 6 bases, with 13 bases sitting between them. Germline lookup yields CDR1 SGHDN and CDR2 FVKESK. CDR3 length equals 15 residues. The CDR3, as DNA: TGTGCCAGCAGCCCGTACCGGACAGTTAATTCACCCCTCCACTTT. Protein: CASSPYRTVNSPLHF.

The chain recombines TRBV13 with TRBJ2-7; 9 nucleotides line up with TRBD1. Trimming cost V 5 bases and J 6 bases; bases outside gene matches: 14. In germline, CDR1 is PRHDT, CDR2 FYEKMQ (reference sequence). The CDR3 spans 16 residues. The CDR3 nucleotides are TGTGCCAGCAGCATAACCCCCTCAACAGGGGGCGGCGAGCAGTACTTC. It is translated as CASSITPSTGGGEQYF.

The chain combines TRBV11-2 with TRBJ2-1; 11 bases are a match to TRBD2. Germline CDR1 and CDR2: SGHAT and FQNNGV. Trimming cost V 1 base and J 8 bases; bases outside gene matches: 4. CDR3 size: 15 residues. The CDR3 region has the DNA TGTGCCAGCAGCTTAGTCGATAGCGGGGGGGATGAGCAGTTCTTC. Its translation: CASSLVDSGGDEQFF.

The V gene is TRBV30, the J gene TRBJ2-6, with D hard to call. From germline, CDR1 is GTSNPN and CDR2 SVGIG (reference sequence). Trimming left V 3 bases short and J 0 bases short, with 9 bases between. CDR3 length: 15 residues. This CDR3 reads CAWSVRRSGANVLTF. DNA of the CDR3: TGTGCCTGGAGCGTCAGGCGCTCTGGGGCCAACGTCCTGACTTTC.

The rearrangement joins TRBV9 to TRBJ2-7, with D maybe TRBD2 (6 bases). The germline V gene encodes CDR1 SGDLS and CDR2 YYNGEE. V lost 0 bases to trimming and J lost 4 bases, with 23 bases between them. CDR3 length equals 18 residues. CDR3: CASSVGLAGIGGRYEQYF. For the CDR3, the DNA is TGTGCCAGCAGCGTAGGACTCGCGGGGATCGGTGGACGGTACGAGCAGTACTTC. The whole variable domain, filled in from reference TRBV9 and TRBJ2-7, reads DSGVTQTPKHLITATGQRVTLRCSPRSGDLSVYWYQQSLDQGLQFLIQYYNGEERAKGNILERFSAQQFPDLHSELNLSSLELGDSALYFCASSVGLAGIGGRYEQYFGPGTRLTVT.

This clone occurred once. The chain uses TRBV27 and TRBJ2-7; D is possibly TRBD2 (6 bases). V gave up 0 bases and J gave up 2 bases, with 11 bases separating them. The V gene's germline CDR1 is MNHEY and CDR2 SMNVEV (reference sequence). CDR3 length: 15 amino acids. The CDR3 protein is CASSLSGGVTYEQYF. CDR3 DNA sequence: TGTGCCAGCAGTTTATCCGGGGGAGTCACCTACGAGCAGTACTTC.

The chain couples TRBV28 to TRBJ1-1; 10 bases are shared with TRBD1. V trimming: 6 bases; J trimming: 4 bases; junction bases outside the gene matches: 5. The CDR3 is 14 residues long. Per the germline V gene, CDR1 is MDHEN and CDR2 is SYDVKM. DNA for the CDR3: TGTGCCAGCAGGACGGACAGGGGGATCACTGAAGCTTTCTTT. Its translation is CASRTDRGITEAFF. Full variable domain (missing parts from reference TRBV28 and TRBJ1-1): DVKVTQSSRYLVKRTGEKVFLECVQDMDHENMFWYRQDPGLGLRLIYFSYDVKMKEKGDIPEGYSVSREKKERFSLILESASTNQTSMYLCASRTDRGITEAFFGQGTRLTVV.

The genes are TRBV10-3 and TRBJ2-7; 7 bases match TRBD2. Germline-derived CDR1 and CDR2 are ENHRY and SYGVKD. This CDR3 spans 14 amino acids. Trimming cost V 3 bases and J 5 bases; bases outside gene matches: 7. CDR3 sequence: CAISEWLGGNEQYF. DNA of the CDR3: TGTGCCATCAGTGAATGGCTGGGGGGGAACGAGCAGTACTTC.

The chain links TRBV2 to TRBJ1-5, with D possibly being TRBD1 (6 bases). The CDR3 runs to 14 residues. V was pared by 6 bases and J by 1 base, with 10 bases between. CDR1 is SNHLY, CDR2 FYNNEI, per germline. In DNA form, the CDR3 reads TGTGCCAGCAGCCGGGACAACAGCAATCAGCCCCAGCATTTT. Its protein is CASSRDNSNQPQHF.

The chain links TRBV19 to TRBJ1-2; D is ambiguous. The germline gives CDR1 LNHDA, CDR2 SQIVND (reference sequence). This CDR3 region has 15 residues. Trimming took 1 base from V and 0 from J, leaving 9 bases between them. CDR3: CASSIGGSPNYGYTF. In DNA form, the CDR3 reads TGTGCCAGTAGTATAGGAGGCAGCCCTAACTATGGCTACACCTTC.

This clone was recorded only once. The rearrangement joins TRBV7-2 to TRBJ2-7, with TRBD1 matching over 7 bases. CDR3 length equals 11 residues. Germline assignment: CDR1 SGHTA and CDR2 FQGNSA. Losses at the gene ends were 9 bases for V and 7 bases for J; bases not matched to a gene: 6. CDR3 sequence (DNA): TGTGCCAGTACAGGGGTGCGGGAGCAGTACTTC. Translated: CASTGVREQYF.